This T cell receptor (beta chain) was identified in a study of CD8+ T cells in alopecia areata. RNA, once extracted, was reverse transcribed into cDNA for use as the sequencing template. Sequencing was performed with immunoSEQ multiplex PCR; in TCRdb, only in-frame clones are kept and a portion is missing. In the table there are roughly 200,000 clones, around two fifths of which are singletons. The treatment here: oral pan-JAK inhibitor, 5-10 mg twice daily. It was from alopecia areata patients that lesional scalp punch biopsies and peripheral blood were collected. The V end was cut by 0 bases, the J end by 14 bases, with 20 bases between. Germline values: CDR1 SGHDT, CDR2 YYEEEE. The CDR3 sequence is 14 residues long. General observations from the study: Higher clonality was seen in lesional scalp than in normal scalp, especially in alopecia totalis/universalis.

On this clone itself: Its matching antigen is unknown.

This specimen consisted of CD4+ T cells sorted from blood, obtained between weeks 30 and 35, from a patient treated with tofacitinib. This receptor was identified in a human donor with alopecia areata. The rearrangement uses TRBV5-6 and TRBJ1-1, with D perhaps matching TRBD1 (5 bases). CDR3 nucleotides: TGTGCCAGCAGCTTGGTGGGAAGGGTCAGGGAGCAGTTCTTT. It codes for CASSLVGRVREQFF. Together with reference TRBV5-6 and TRBJ1-1, the CDR3 gives the full variable domain: DAGVTQSPTHLIKTRGQQVTLRCSPKSGHDTVSWYQQALGQGPQFIFQYYEEEERQRGNFPDRFSGHQFPNYSSELNVNALLLGDSALYLCASSLVGRVREQFFGQGTRLTVV.